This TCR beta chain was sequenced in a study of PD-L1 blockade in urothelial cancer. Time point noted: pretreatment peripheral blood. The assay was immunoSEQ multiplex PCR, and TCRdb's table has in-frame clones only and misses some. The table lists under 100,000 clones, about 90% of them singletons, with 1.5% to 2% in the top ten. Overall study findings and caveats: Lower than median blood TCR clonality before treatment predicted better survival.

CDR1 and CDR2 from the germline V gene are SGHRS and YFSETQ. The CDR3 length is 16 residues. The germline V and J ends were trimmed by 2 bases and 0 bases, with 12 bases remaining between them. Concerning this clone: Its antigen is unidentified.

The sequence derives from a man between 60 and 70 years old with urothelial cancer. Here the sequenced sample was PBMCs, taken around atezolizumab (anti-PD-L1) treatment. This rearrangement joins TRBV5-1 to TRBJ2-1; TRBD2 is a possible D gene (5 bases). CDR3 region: CASSFAFGSSYNEQFF. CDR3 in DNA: TGCGCCAGCAGCTTTGCCTTTGGGAGCTCCTACAATGAGCAGTTCTTC. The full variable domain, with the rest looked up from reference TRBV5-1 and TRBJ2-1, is KAGVTQTPRYLIKTRGQQVTLSCSPISGHRSVSWYQQTPGQGLQFLFEYFSETQRNKGNFPGRFSGRQFSNSRSEMNVSTLELGDSALYLCASSFAFGSSYNEQFFGPGTRLTVL.